The next 20 T cell receptor beta chains were all read from a single sample in a study of identical twins. TCRdb re-analysed the 5' RACE reads in MiXCR, keeping a single row per CDR3 protein. The data show about 220,000 distinct CDR3 sequences, approximately 7.3% seen once. The sample was also linked to a second study, of yellow fever vaccine responses in identical twins.

Sequences were obtained from CD8+ T cells sorted from blood. These receptors were obtained from a woman between 18 and 29 years old in good health.

V is TRBV7-3 and J is TRBJ2-1; 7 nucleotides match TRBD2. This CDR3 is 17 amino acids long. V shed 5 bases, J shed 1 base, and the junction held 11 bases outside the gene matches. Germline V CDR1 and CDR2: SGHTA, FQGTGA. CDR3: CASSKEGGSSSYNEQFF. CDR3 DNA sequence: TGTGCCAGCAGCAAGGAGGGCGGGAGCTCTTCCTACAATGAGCAGTTCTTC.

This clonotype came up a few times. The rearrangement uses TRBV12-5 and TRBJ2-7; tentatively, D is TRBD2 (6 bases). Germline V gives CDR1 LGHNT, CDR2 FRNRAP. The CDR3 covers 16 residues. The germline V and J ends were trimmed by 0 bases and 3 bases, with 15 bases remaining between them. CDR3 loop: CASGLVLRAGGYEQYF. As DNA, the CDR3 is TGTGCTAGTGGTTTGGTACTAAGGGCCGGGGGCTACGAGCAGTACTTC.

This clonotype turned up a few times. This chain links TRBV7-2 with TRBJ2-5, with 8 bases matching TRBD1. The junction had 7 bases not matched to a gene; V was cut back by 2 bases and J by 5 bases. The CDR3 spans 15 residues. Germline loops: CDR1 SGHTA, CDR2 FQGNSA. The CDR3 bases are TGTGCCAGCAGCTTAAGCCAGGGGGCGTCGGAGACCCAGTACTTC. Translated, it gives CASSLSQGASETQYF.

This clonotype was found many times. The rearrangement uses TRBV27 and TRBJ2-1; a weak D match, TRBD1 (6 bases). From germline, CDR1 is MNHEY and CDR2 SMNVEV (reference sequence). The V end lost 5 bases, the J end lost 10 bases, and 9 bases lay between the germline ends. The length of the CDR3 is 11 residues. CDR3 region: CASSPGQEQFF. The CDR3 DNA reads as TGTGCCAGCAGTCCGGGACAAGAGCAGTTCTTC.

This clonotype was seen a few times. V usage is TRBV7-9 and J usage is TRBJ2-1; D is unresolved. The germline V and J ends were trimmed by 7 bases and 12 bases, with 19 bases remaining between them. The germline gives CDR1 SEHNR, CDR2 FQNEAQ (reference sequence). The CDR3 contains 13 residues. The CDR3 DNA reads as TGTGCCAGCACCATCCTTAACTCCTGGGGGCAGTTCTTC. This sequence encodes CASTILNSWGQFF.

In this sample, this clonotype turned up a few times. V gene TRBV15 combines with J gene TRBJ2-7; 7 bases are shared with TRBD1. The CDR3 consists of 14 residues. The V segment lost 5 bases and the J segment 0 bases; nucleotides outside the gene matches: 4. In germline, CDR1 is LNHNV, CDR2 YYDKDF (reference sequence). In DNA, the CDR3 is TGTGCCACCAGCGTGGACAGGAGCTCCTACGAGCAGTACTTC. Protein: CATSVDRSSYEQYF. Using reference TRBV15 and TRBJ2-7 for the parts outside the CDR3, the full variable domain is DAMVIQNPRYQVTQFGKPVTLSCSQTLNHNVMYWYQQKSSQAPKLLFHYYDKDFNNEADTPDNFQSRRPNTSFCFLDIRSPGLGDTAMYLCATSVDRSSYEQYFGPGTRLTVT.

The CDR3 here is CASSVGSGARDSPLHF. DNA of the CDR3: TGTGCCAGCAGCGTAGGAAGTGGGGCCAGGGATTCACCCCTCCACTTT. The gene calls are TRBV9 and TRBJ1-6; a weak D match, TRBD1 (5 bases). The CDR3 runs to 16 residues. V was clipped by 0 bases and J by 8 bases, with 15 bases between them. The germline CDR1 and CDR2 sequences are SGDLS and YYNGEE.

The chain has TRBV11-1 and TRBJ2-4; 10 bases map to TRBD2. Germline lookup yields CDR1 SGHAT and CDR2 FQDESV (reference sequence). The CDR3 covers 18 residues. The junction had 11 bases not matched to a gene; V was cut back by 3 bases and J by 3 bases. CDR3 DNA sequence: TGTGCCAGCAGCTTGCCCGTAGCGGGGGGATCGGGCAAAAACATTCAGTACTTC. As protein: CASSLPVAGGSGKNIQYF.

This clonotype has more than one count but fewer than ten. V is TRBV7-6 and J is TRBJ2-7, with 7 bases fitting TRBD2. Germline CDR1 SGHVS, CDR2 FNYEAQ. CDR3 length: 15 amino acids. The ends lost 1 base at V and 3 bases at J; junction bases unmatched: 6. The chain's CDR3 is CASSLESGTSYEQYF. The CDR3 nucleotides read TGTGCCAGCAGCTTAGAGAGCGGGACCAGCTACGAGCAGTACTTC. The complete variable domain, with remaining parts taken from reference TRBV7-6 and TRBJ2-7, reads GAGVSQSPRYKVTKRGQDVALRCDPISGHVSLYWYRQALGQGPEFLTYFNYEAQQDKSGLPNDRFSAERPEGSISTLTIQRTEQRDSAMYRCASSLESGTSYEQYFGPGTRLTVT.

This clonotype has at least ten counts. The chain has TRBV9 and TRBJ1-3; D gene uncertain. This CDR3 is 14 amino acids long. Germline CDR1 reads SGDLS; CDR2 reads YYNGEE. V was trimmed by 0 bases and J by 4 bases, leaving 8 bases between them. CDR3: CASSVGESGNTIYF. Here the CDR3 DNA reads TGTGCCAGCAGCGTAGGGGAATCCGGAAACACCATATATTTT.

This clonotype was detected many times. The chain is built from TRBV29-1 and TRBJ2-1; no definite D call. CDR1 SQVTM and CDR2 ANQGSEA come from the germline V gene. The V end was cut by 1 base, the J end by 3 bases, with 10 bases between. The CDR3 length is 14 residues. The CDR3 DNA follows: TGCAGCGTTGAAGGGCTACCCGGCTACAATGAGCAGTTCTTC. Amino acid sequence: CSVEGLPGYNEQFF.

The rearrangement joins TRBV19 to TRBJ2-7; D is unclear. The V and J ends lost 0 bases and 3 bases respectively, with 12 bases between them. The CDR3 sequence is 15 residues long. CDR1 and CDR2 from the germline V gene are LNHDA and SQIVND (reference sequence). This chain's CDR3 is CASSIDLRAHYEQYF. The CDR3, as DNA: TGTGCCAGTAGTATAGATCTCCGGGCTCACTACGAGCAGTACTTC.

This chain uses TRBV4-1 with TRBJ2-1; 9 positions agree with TRBD2. The trim removed 0 bases at V and 7 bases at J, leaving 4 bases unmatched. Germline V CDR1 and CDR2: MGHRA, YSYEKL. The CDR3 extends over 15 amino acids. CDR3 sequence reads: CASSQDSGSRNEQFF. DNA for the CDR3: TGCGCCAGCAGCCAAGATAGCGGGAGCAGAAATGAGCAGTTCTTC.

This clonotype was observed at least ten times. The CDR3, as DNA: TGCAGCGTTGAAGACGGTCTACTCTACGAGCAGTACTTC. Translation: CSVEDGLLYEQYF. The chain employs TRBV29-1 and TRBJ2-7; D gene unclear. Germline lookup yields CDR1 SQVTM and CDR2 ANQGSEA. The CDR3 totals 13 residues. V gave up 0 bases and J gave up 3 bases, with 9 bases separating them.

The chain uses TRBV27 and TRBJ2-3; D not resolved. V gave up 3 bases and J gave up 2 bases, with 9 bases separating them. The V gene's germline CDR1 is MNHEY and CDR2 SMNVEV (reference sequence). The length of the CDR3 is 14 residues. In DNA, the CDR3 is TGTGCCAGCAGTTTCTGGCCGGTCACAGATACGCAGTATTTT. Translated, it gives CASSFWPVTDTQYF.

V usage is TRBV20-1 and J usage is TRBJ2-1; 7 bases are a match to TRBD2. The germline gives CDR1 DFQATT, CDR2 SNEGSKA (reference sequence). V was pared by 1 base and J by 9 bases, with 0 bases of the junction left unmatched. The CDR3 has 11 amino acids. In DNA form, the CDR3 reads TGCAGTGCTAGAGGGGGGGGTGAGCAGTTCTTC. It yields the protein CSARGGGEQFF.

This clonotype was found a few times. The junction departs from germline at one end; a sequencing error may be responsible. This chain connects TRBV20-1 to TRBJ2-7, with D perhaps assigned TRBD1 or TRBD2 (6 bases each). CDR1 is DFQATT, CDR2 SNEGSKA, per germline (reference sequence). This CDR3 has 16 amino acids. The CDR3: CCARGAGQVLVYEQYF. DNA for the CDR3: TGCTGTGCTAGGGGTGCGGGACAAGTCCTTGTTTACGAGCAGTACTTC.

This clonotype occurred a few times. The chain is built from TRBV11-2 and TRBJ2-7; D is ambiguous. Per germline, CDR1 SGHAT and CDR2 FQNNGV. Trimming took off 3 bases at V and 0 bases at J, with 12 bases between the two ends. The CDR3 runs 15 residues. The CDR3 sequence is CASSLDLTGSYEQYF. The DNA of the CDR3 is TGTGCCAGCAGCTTGGACCTAACGGGCTCCTACGAGCAGTACTTC.

This clonotype has a handful of counts. DNA of the CDR3: TGTGCCAGCAGCATCTCAGGGGGTCCTGAGCAGTTCTTC. Translated: CASSISGGPEQFF. V gene TRBV5-6 combines with J gene TRBJ2-1; 7 bases align to TRBD1. Unmatched junction bases numbered 7, after V lost 4 bases and J lost 9 bases. CDR3 length: 13 residues. Germline V CDR1 and CDR2: SGHDT, YYEEEE.

This clonotype has only a few counts. The chain employs TRBV4-1 and TRBJ2-7; D remains ambiguous. Germline V gene sequence: CDR1 MGHRA, CDR2 YSYEKL. The CDR3 has 13 amino acids. The V and J ends lost 0 bases and 6 bases respectively, with 9 bases between them. CDR3 bases: TGCGCCAGCAGCCAAGAAGAACGGACCGAGCAGTACGTC. Translation gives CASSQEERTEQYV.